The entry below gives a single T cell receptor beta chain sequence along with its context. Its antigen remains unidentified. This sample is drawn from a study of PD-1 blockade in classical Hodgkin lymphoma. Findings of the study overall: Causes of the repertoire differences remain undefined, possibly disease activity or prior therapy. It was reported that newly diagnosed patients had less baseline TCR diversity than healthy donors.

TCRdb's copy holds only in-frame clones and misses some; the assay was immunoSEQ multiplex PCR. The top ten hold about 0.25% of the sample, which has 22,000 or so clones, nearly 90% seen once. Time point noted: newly diagnosed, previously untreated cHL patient sample. Investigators isolated CD4+ T cells from thawed PBMCs through magnetic negative selection. Newly diagnosed classical Hodgkin lymphoma PBMCs, still untreated, provided the comparison samples. Trimming pared 8 bases from V and 8 bases from J, leaving 13 bases between. Looked up from germline, CDR1 is SGHNT and CDR2 is YENEEA. The CDR3 is made up of 12 amino acids.

Sequenced input: CD4+ T cells from blood. The V and J genes are TRBV11-3 and TRBJ2-1, with D tentatively TRBD2 (5 bases). The clonotype was recovered from a human donor with classical Hodgkin lymphoma. CDR3 in DNA: TGTGCCAGCCAAGGGAGTAGGTATGAGCAGTTCTTC. It encodes CASQGSRYEQFF.